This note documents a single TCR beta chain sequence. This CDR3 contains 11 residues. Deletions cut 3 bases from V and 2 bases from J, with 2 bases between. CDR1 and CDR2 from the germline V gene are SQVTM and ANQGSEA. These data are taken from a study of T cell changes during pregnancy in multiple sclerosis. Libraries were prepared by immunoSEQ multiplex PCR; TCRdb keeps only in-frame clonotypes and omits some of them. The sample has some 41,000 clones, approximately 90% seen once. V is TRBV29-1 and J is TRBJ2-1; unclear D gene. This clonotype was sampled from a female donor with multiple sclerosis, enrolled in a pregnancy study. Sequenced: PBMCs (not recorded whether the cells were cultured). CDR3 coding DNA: TGCAGCGTTGACGCCTACAATGAGCAGTTCTTC. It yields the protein CSVDAYNEQFF.